A selection of T cell receptor beta chains follows, all from one sample in a study of OX40 agonist ivuxolimab in advanced cancers. Sequencing was performed with immunoSEQ multiplex PCR; in TCRdb, only in-frame clones are kept and a portion is missing. This sample carries 60,000 to 75,000 clones, 87% of them seen once, and the ten largest clones take around 5.2%. The sample consisted of CD4+ or CD8+ T cells sorted from blood, taken in a trial of the OX40 agonist ivuxolimab. The receptors shown here come from an adult with an advanced solid tumor such as melanoma, head and neck, liver or kidney cancer. CDR3s include the opening cysteine and the closing phenylalanine or tryptophan. The D gene is left open where the match is weak. Some rows have no size entry. The others give once, few or many, or a class for an expanded clone.

j_gene	abundance	d_gene	v_gene	CDR3aa	CDR3nt
TRBJ1-1	many	TRBD1	TRBV30	CAWNRGLNTEAFF	TGTGCCTGGAACAGGGGCCTGAACACTGAAGCTTTCTTT
TRBJ2-4	NA	NA	TRBV6-5	CASSYSRVAKNIQYF	TGTGCCAGCAGTTACTCGAGGGTAGCCAAAAACATTCAGTACTTC
TRBJ2-1	NA	TRBD2	TRBV2	CASRLGTSSYNEQFF	TGTGCCAGTAGACTGGGGACTAGCTCCTACAATGAGCAGTTCTTC
TRBJ2-7	NA	NA	TRBV28	CASSFHPSSASYEQYF	TGTGCCAGCAGTTTTCACCCATCTAGCGCATCCTACGAGCAGTACTTC
TRBJ1-1	NA	NA	TRBV2	CASRDRSSNTEAFF	TGTGCCAGCAGAGACAGGTCCTCGAACACTGAAGCTTTCTTT
TRBJ2-5	NA	TRBD2	TRBV7-7	CASSLAGVGETQYF	TGTGCTAGCAGCTTAGCGGGAGTGGGTGAGACCCAGTACTTC
TRBJ2-2	once	TRBD2	TRBV5-4	CASSLKLAGNTGELFF	TGTGCCAGCAGCTTGAAACTAGCGGGTAACACCGGGGAGCTGTTTTTT
TRBJ2-2	NA	NA	TRBV5-1	CASSVQGLRFTGELFF	TGCGCCAGCAGCGTACAGGGACTGAGGTTCACCGGGGAGCTGTTTTTT
TRBJ2-5	NA	NA	TRBV19	CASSIGNSPETQYF	TGTGCCAGTAGTATAGGGAACAGCCCAGAGACCCAGTACTTC
TRBJ2-7	once	TRBD2	TRBV6-1	CASILGLAGAYEQYF	TGTGCCAGCATCCTGGGACTAGCGGGTGCCTACGAGCAGTACTTC
TRBJ2-1	NA	TRBD1	TRBV6-1	CASRAPGQGYNEQFF	TGTGCCAGCAGAGCCCCGGGACAGGGCTACAATGAGCAGTTCTTC
TRBJ1-1	NA	NA	TRBV10-1	CASSESTMNTEAFF	TGCGCCAGCAGTGAGTCCACGATGAACACTGAAGCTTTCTTT
TRBJ1-2	few	NA	TRBV29-1	CSALHYGYTF	TGCAGCGCCCTACACTATGGCTACACCTTC
TRBJ2-3	NA	NA	TRBV29-1	CSVSRQTDTQYF	TGCAGCGTATCCCGACAGACAGATACGCAGTATTTT
TRBJ2-5	NA	TRBD2	TRBV5-1	CASSFLAGGQKTQYF	TGCGCCAGCAGCTTCCTAGCGGGGGGGCAGAAGACCCAGTACTTC
TRBJ1-1	NA	NA	TRBV2	CASSGTVLKAFF	TGTGCCAGCAGTGGGACAGTCCTCAAAGCTTTCTTT
TRBJ1-5	once	NA	TRBV19	CASSRTSNQPQHF	TGTGCCAGTAGTAGGACGAGCAATCAGCCCCAGCATTTT
TRBJ1-5	NA	TRBD1	TRBV27	CASSFRGQGQPQHF	TGTGCCAGCAGTTTCCGTGGACAGGGCCAGCCCCAGCATTTT
TRBJ1-5	NA	TRBD1	TRBV19	CASSIVPAGTGKLNQPQHF	TGTGCCAGTAGTATAGTACCTGCCGGGACAGGGAAACTTAATCAGCCCCAGCATTTT
TRBJ1-1	NA	TRBD1	TRBV5-1	CASTYQTGSAEAFF	TGCGCCAGCACCTACCAGACAGGGAGTGCTGAAGCTTTCTTT
TRBJ1-5	NA	TRBD1	TRBV9	CASSVATGENQPQHF	TGTGCCAGCAGCGTAGCGACAGGGGAGAATCAGCCCCAGCATTTT
TRBJ1-2	NA	NA	TRBV28	CASSQKPFYRYTF	TGTGCCAGCAGCCAGAAACCATTCTATCGCTACACCTTC